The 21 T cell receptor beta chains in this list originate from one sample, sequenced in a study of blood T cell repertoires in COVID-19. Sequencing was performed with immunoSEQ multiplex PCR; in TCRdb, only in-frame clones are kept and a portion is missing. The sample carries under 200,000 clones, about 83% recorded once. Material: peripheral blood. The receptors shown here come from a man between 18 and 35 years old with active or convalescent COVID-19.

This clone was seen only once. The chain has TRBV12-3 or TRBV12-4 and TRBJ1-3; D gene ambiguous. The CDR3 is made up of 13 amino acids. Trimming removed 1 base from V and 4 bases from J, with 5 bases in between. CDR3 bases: TGTGCCAGCAGTTTAGATCAAGGAAACACCATATATTTT. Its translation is CASSLDQGNTIYF.

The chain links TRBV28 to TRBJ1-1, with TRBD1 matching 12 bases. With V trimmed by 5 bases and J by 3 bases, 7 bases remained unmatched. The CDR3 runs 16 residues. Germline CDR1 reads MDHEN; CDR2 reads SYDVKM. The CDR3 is CASSKRDRGQDTEAFF. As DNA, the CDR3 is TGTGCCAGCAGTAAACGGGACAGGGGGCAGGACACTGAAGCTTTCTTT.

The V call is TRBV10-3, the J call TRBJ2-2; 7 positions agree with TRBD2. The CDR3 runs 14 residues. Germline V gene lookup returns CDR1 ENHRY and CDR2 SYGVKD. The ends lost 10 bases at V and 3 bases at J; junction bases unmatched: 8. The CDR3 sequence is CATGWSGDTGELFF. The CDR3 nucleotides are TGTGCCACCGGATGGAGCGGGGACACCGGGGAGCTGTTTTTT.

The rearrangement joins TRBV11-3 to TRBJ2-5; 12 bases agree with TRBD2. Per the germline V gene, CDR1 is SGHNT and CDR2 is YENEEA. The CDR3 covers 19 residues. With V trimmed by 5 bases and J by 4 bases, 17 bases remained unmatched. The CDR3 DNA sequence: TGTGCCAGCAGCCCATATGGGACCCACCTAGCGGGAGGGGTAGAGACCCAGTACTTC. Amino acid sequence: CASSPYGTHLAGGVETQYF.

The DNA of the CDR3 is TGTGCCAGCAGTACCCCGGGGACAGGGCTCTATGGCTACACCTTC. Translating gives CASSTPGTGLYGYTF. The chain joins TRBV28 to TRBJ1-2, with 9 nucleotides matching TRBD1. V lost 5 bases to trimming and J lost 4 bases; unmatched junction nucleotides: 8. There are 15 residues in the CDR3. Looked up from germline, CDR1 is MDHEN and CDR2 is SYDVKM.

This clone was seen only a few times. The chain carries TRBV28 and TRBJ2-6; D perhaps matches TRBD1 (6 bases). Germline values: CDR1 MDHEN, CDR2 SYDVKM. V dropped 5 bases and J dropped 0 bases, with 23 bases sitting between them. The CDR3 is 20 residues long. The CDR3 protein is CASSTINTGLPPSGANVLTF. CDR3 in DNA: TGTGCCAGCAGTACCATCAATACAGGGCTTCCTCCCTCTGGGGCCAACGTCCTGACTTTC.

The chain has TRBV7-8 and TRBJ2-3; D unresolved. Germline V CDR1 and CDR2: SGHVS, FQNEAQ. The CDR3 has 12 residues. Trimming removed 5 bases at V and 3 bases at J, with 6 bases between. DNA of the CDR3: TGTGCCAGCAGCCCTAATACAGATACGCAGTATTTT. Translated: CASSPNTDTQYF.

The CDR3 DNA follows: TGTGCCAGCAGCTTAGCGCACTCGGGGGGGCAAGAGACCCAGTACTTC. Translated, it gives CASSLAHSGGQETQYF. The gene calls are TRBV7-2 and TRBJ2-5; 8 positions agree with TRBD2. The V and J ends lost 0 bases and 2 bases, in that order; junction bases with no gene match: 5. The germline V gene encodes CDR1 SGHTA and CDR2 FQGNSA. The CDR3 length is 16 residues.

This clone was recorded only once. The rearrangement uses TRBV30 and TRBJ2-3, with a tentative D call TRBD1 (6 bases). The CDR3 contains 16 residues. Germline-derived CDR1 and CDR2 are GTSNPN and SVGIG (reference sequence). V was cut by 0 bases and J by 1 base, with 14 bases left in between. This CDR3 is CAWSVEGSGGTDTQYF. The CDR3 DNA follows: TGTGCCTGGAGTGTTGAGGGTTCAGGGGGCACAGATACGCAGTATTTT.

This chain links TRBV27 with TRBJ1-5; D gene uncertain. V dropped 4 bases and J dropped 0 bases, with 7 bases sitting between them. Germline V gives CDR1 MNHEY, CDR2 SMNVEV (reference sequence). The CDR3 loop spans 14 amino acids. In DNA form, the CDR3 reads TGTGCCAGCAGTTCAGCGAATAGCAATCAGCCCCAGCATTTT. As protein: CASSSANSNQPQHF.

In DNA form, the CDR3 reads TGTGCCAGCGGACTAGCGTTTGTCCCCAACAATGAGCAGTTCTTC. It specifies CASGLAFVPNNEQFF. V is TRBV6-5 and J is TRBJ2-1, with 9 bases aligning to TRBD2. The CDR3 is made up of 15 amino acids. Germline V gene lookup returns CDR1 MNHEY and CDR2 SVGAGI. The V segment lost 8 bases and the J segment 5 bases; nucleotides outside the gene matches: 10.

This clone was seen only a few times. The CDR3 DNA is TGTGCCATCAGTCCACAGGGCGGCAACACTGAAGCTTTCTTT. Protein sequence: CAISPQGGNTEAFF. The chain recombines TRBV10-3 with TRBJ1-1; perhaps TRBD1 as D (6 bases). The V end lost 5 bases, the J end lost 2 bases, and 12 bases lay between the germline ends. The CDR3 has 14 amino acids. The germline gives CDR1 ENHRY, CDR2 SYGVKD.

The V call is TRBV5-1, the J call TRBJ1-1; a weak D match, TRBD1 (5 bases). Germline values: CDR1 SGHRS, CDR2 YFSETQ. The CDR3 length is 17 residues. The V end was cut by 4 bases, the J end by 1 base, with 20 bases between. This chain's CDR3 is CASSPAGPGYGNTEAFF. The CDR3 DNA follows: TGCGCCAGCAGCCCCGCAGGGCCGGGTTATGGGAACACTGAAGCTTTCTTT.

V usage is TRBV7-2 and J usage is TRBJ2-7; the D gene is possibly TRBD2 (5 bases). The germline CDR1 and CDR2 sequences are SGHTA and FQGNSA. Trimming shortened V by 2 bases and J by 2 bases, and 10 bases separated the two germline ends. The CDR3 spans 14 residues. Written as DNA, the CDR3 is TGTGCCAGCAGCTTAATGCTAGCAACCTACGAGCAGTACTTC. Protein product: CASSLMLATYEQYF.

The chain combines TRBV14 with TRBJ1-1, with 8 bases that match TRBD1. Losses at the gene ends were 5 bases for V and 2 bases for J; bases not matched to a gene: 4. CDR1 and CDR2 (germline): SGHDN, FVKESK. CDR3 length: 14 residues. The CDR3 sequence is CASSTGQANTEAFF. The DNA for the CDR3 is TGTGCCAGCAGCACGGGACAGGCTAACACTGAAGCTTTCTTT.

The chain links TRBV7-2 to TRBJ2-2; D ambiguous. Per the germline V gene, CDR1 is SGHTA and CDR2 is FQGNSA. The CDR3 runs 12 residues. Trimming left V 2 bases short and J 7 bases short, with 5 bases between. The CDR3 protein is CASSLNSGELFF. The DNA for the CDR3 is TGTGCCAGCAGCTTAAATAGCGGGGAGCTGTTTTTT.

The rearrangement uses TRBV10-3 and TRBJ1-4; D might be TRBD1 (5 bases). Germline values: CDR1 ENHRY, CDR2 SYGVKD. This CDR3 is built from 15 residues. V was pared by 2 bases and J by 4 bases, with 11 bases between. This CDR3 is CAISEGGLNNEKLFF. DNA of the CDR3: TGTGCCATCAGTGAGGGGGGACTGAATAATGAAAAACTGTTTTTT.

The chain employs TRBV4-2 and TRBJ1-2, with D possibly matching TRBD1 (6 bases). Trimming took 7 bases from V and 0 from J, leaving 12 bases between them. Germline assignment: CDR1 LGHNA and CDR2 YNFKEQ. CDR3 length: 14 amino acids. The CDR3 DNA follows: TGTGCCAGCAACGAGGACAGAGCTAACTATGGCTACACCTTC. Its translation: CASNEDRANYGYTF.

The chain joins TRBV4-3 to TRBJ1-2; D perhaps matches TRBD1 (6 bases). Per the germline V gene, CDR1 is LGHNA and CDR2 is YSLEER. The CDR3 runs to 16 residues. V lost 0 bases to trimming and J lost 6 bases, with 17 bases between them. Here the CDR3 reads CASSQEVAGELNGYTF. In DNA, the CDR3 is TGCGCCAGCAGCCAAGAGGTTGCAGGGGAGTTGAATGGCTACACCTTC.

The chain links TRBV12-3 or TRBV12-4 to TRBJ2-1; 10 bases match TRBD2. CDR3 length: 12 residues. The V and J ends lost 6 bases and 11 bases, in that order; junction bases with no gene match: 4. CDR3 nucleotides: TGTGCCAGCAGCTGGACTAGCGGCAAGCAGTTCTTC. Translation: CASSWTSGKQFF.

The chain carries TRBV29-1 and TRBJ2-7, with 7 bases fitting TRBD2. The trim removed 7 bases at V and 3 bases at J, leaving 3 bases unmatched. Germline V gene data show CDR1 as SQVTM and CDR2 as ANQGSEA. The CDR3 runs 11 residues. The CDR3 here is CSGSSGYEQYF. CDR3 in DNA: TGCAGCGGTTCTAGCGGCTACGAGCAGTACTTC.